These 5 T cell receptor beta chains came from one sample sequenced in a study of blood T cell repertoires in COVID-19. Assay used: immunoSEQ multiplex PCR; TCRdb lists only in-frame clones, some missing. The sample carries a few hundred thousand clones, 88% recorded once. The specimen sequenced was PBMCs or T cells enriched from blood (not recorded which). Receptors were obtained from a woman younger than 30 who had recovered from COVID-19.

This chain uses TRBV19 with TRBJ1-3, with TRBD1 matching over 8 bases. The germline gives CDR1 LNHDA, CDR2 SQIVND (reference sequence). With 4 bases clipped from V and 5 bases from J, the junction kept 10 bases outside the gene matches. The CDR3 sequence is 16 residues long. CDR3 loop: CASSKEQGVGRNTIYF. The DNA for the CDR3 is TGTGCCAGTAGTAAAGAACAGGGGGTAGGCCGAAACACCATATATTTT.

The rearrangement uses TRBV18 and TRBJ2-5; D ambiguous. With 0 bases removed from V and 5 bases from J, the gap between germline ends came to 13 bases. Germline V gene data show CDR1 as KGHSH and CDR2 as LQKENI. CDR3 size: 15 residues. The CDR3 region has the DNA TGTGCCAGCTCACCACCGAGTTTAAGTTTGGAGACCCAGTACTTC. Encoded protein: CASSPPSLSLETQYF.

The chain recombines TRBV7-2 with TRBJ1-3; 9 bases align to TRBD1. Trimming removed 6 bases from V and 7 bases from J; junction bases left unmatched: 4. The germline V gene encodes CDR1 SGHTA and CDR2 FQGNSA. CDR3 size: 13 residues. CDR3 DNA: TGTGCCAGCAGACTACAGGGGGCGAACACCATATATTTT. Translating it yields CASRLQGANTIYF.

The chain combines TRBV4-3 with TRBJ1-2; TRBD1 is a possible D gene (5 bases). With 0 bases removed from V and 1 base from J, the gap between germline ends came to 15 bases. The CDR3 loop spans 17 amino acids. The V gene's germline CDR1 is LGHNA and CDR2 YSLEER. Here the CDR3 DNA reads TGCGCCAGCAGCCAAGATTATACAGGCCGAAGTAACTATGGCTACACCTTC. Translating gives CASSQDYTGRSNYGYTF.

The rearrangement links TRBV18 to TRBJ1-2, with a possible D match to TRBD1 (6 bases). The V end was cut by 3 bases, the J end by 6 bases, with 17 bases between. The CDR3 is 15 amino acids. Germline V lookup: CDR1 KGHSH, CDR2 LQKENI. DNA for the CDR3: TGTGCCAGCTCACCTTCAGGGACATCCGGGGATGGCTACACCTTC. Translated: CASSPSGTSGDGYTF.